The rows below give T cell receptor beta chains drawn from one sample of a study of blood T cell repertoires in COVID-19. Sequencing was performed with immunoSEQ multiplex PCR; in TCRdb, only in-frame clones are kept and a portion is missing. The sample consists of 400,000 or so clones, 90% of them appearing once. Sample: PBMCs or T cells enriched from blood (not recorded which). Every receptor here comes from a man between 18 and 35 years old who had recovered from COVID-19. CDR3s leave out the opening cysteine and the closing phenylalanine or tryptophan.

>11|TRBJ1-1|TRBV7-9
ASSLAPSPGAF
>11|TRBJ2-1|TRBV11-2
ASSIAGGNEQF
>10|TRBJ1-5|TRBV2
ASSEQGQPQH
>11|TRBJ2-3|TRBV5-1
ASSFAGSDTQY
>15|TRBJ1-1|TRBV19
ASSEEDRAGMNTEAF
>13|TRBJ1-2|TRBV7-9
ASSLGQGTNYGYT
>13|TRBJ2-2|TRBV5-6
ASSKDRARTGELF
>10|TRBJ1-1|TRBV5-6
ASSASGAGAF
>12|TRBJ2-1|TRBV5-4
ASSSRGALREQF
>11|TRBJ2-1|TRBV2
ASSRDYNNEQF
>10|TRBJ1-3|TRBV6-5
ASSTSGNTIY
>13|TRBJ1-3|TRBV6-5
ASRNRQAGGNTIY
>12|TRBJ2-1|TRBV5-4
ASSQLAVYNEQF
>12|TRBJ2-3|TRBV7-3
ASSLGGVTDTQY
>9|TRBJ2-2|TRBV7-3
ASSPGGELF
>15|TRBJ1-2|TRBV28
ASSPPTGRVIYDGYT
>11|TRBJ2-1|TRBV7-9
SMEGQAHDEQF
>10|TRBJ2-7|TRBV7-2
ASADSAYEQY
>9|TRBJ2-7|TRBV11-2
ASSFASEQY
>10|TRBJ1-5|TRBV2
ASAGVDQPQH
>13|TRBJ2-2|TRBV19
ASKLSGRVSGELF
>12|TRBJ2-7|TRBV5-1
ASSLSSASYEQY
>12|TRBJ1-4|TRBV11-3
ASSSQENNEKLF
>14|TRBJ2-3|TRBV9
ASSASGGLGTDTQY
>14|TRBJ2-7|TRBV5-6
ASSFGSGDSVYEQY
>13|TRBJ2-1|TRBV27
ASSARQGSYNEQF
>11|TRBJ1-3|TRBV11-3
ASSARGQNTIY
>13|TRBJ1-1|TRBV4-1
ASEPRDEGNTEAF
>13|TRBJ2-1|TRBV5-1
ASSLGDSPYNEQF
>13|TRBJ1-5|TRBV9
ASSGTGGSNQPQH
>12|TRBJ1-2|TRBV10-3
AISGTGSDYGYT
>13|TRBJ2-1|TRBV7-3
ASTPRGLAGDEQF
>13|TRBJ1-2|TRBV5-4
ASSTRTGSGYGYT
>13|TRBJ1-1|TRBV5-1
ASSARQGIVAEAF
>12|TRBJ2-1|TRBV2
ASSEVRGPNEQF
>13|TRBJ2-7|TRBV19
ASSMAGQGPYEQY
>14|TRBJ1-2|TRBV14
ASSQDLAGDKYGYT
>12|TRBJ1-5|TRBV28
ASSSLPGVQPQH
>11|TRBJ1-1|TRBV20-1
SASTGPRGEAF
>15|TRBJ2-2|TRBV21-1
ASSKFRSSGNTGELF
>14|TRBJ2-1|TRBV28
ASSKWSGESYNEQF
>11|TRBJ2-1|TRBV10-1
ASTRHSYNEQF
>12|TRBJ2-3|TRBV6-5
ASLGLDSTDTQY
>11|TRBJ1-1|TRBV28
ASSLGSGREAF
>12|TRBJ1-6|TRBV27
ASSSQGVMTPLH
>12|TRBJ2-7|TRBV6-6
ASSDRQGSYEQY
>12|TRBJ1-2|TRBV10-3
AISMTGAYYGYT
>11|TRBJ2-1|TRBV11-2
ASSSDRVHEQF
>15|TRBJ2-1|TRBV7-8
ASSLARLAETYNEQF
>12|TRBJ1-6|TRBV7-9
ASSLSYNNSPLH
>10|TRBJ1-1|TRBV6-5
ASSYSRVEAF
>11|TRBJ1-1|TRBV30
AWSRQGNTEAF
>13|TRBJ2-1|TRBV5-6
ASSYRGGGGNEQF
>14|TRBJ1-4|TRBV5-1
ASSLEGWDRGEKLF
>12|TRBJ1-4|TRBV7-9
ASSLAQGYEKLF